This T cell receptor beta chain came from a study of blood T cell repertoires in COVID-19. Recruited during active infection, patients (from Seattle) were subsequently followed longitudinally. Sequenced by immunoSEQ multiplex PCR; TCRdb stores in-frame clones only, minus some. The repertoire holds hundreds of thousands of clones, with over 80% as singletons. Sequenced input: peripheral blood. The TCR comes from a woman in her twenties or thirties with COVID-19, enrolled during active disease.

Here the CDR3 reads CASSFYTVRVSYEQYF. The CDR3 nucleotides are TGTGCCAGCAGCTTCTATACGGTCAGGGTCTCCTACGAGCAGTACTTC. The J gene is TRBJ2-7, the V gene TRBV5-6; TRBD1 is a possible D gene (5 bases). Germline V lookup: CDR1 SGHDT, CDR2 YYEEEE. There are 16 residues in the CDR3. Trimming left V 2 bases short and J 0 bases short, with 15 bases between.